This entry describes one T cell receptor beta chain. What it binds is not known. This entry is derived from a study of T cell clones after liver transplantation. J lost 5 bases, V lost 2 bases, and 9 bases had no gene match. Germline CDR1 and CDR2: MNHEY and SMNVEV (reference sequence). CDR3 length: 17 amino acids. The table came from immunoSEQ multiplex PCR; TCRdb's copy has only in-frame clones and leaves some out. The table has tens of thousands of clones, around 84% seen once; the top ten hold 2.1%. Findings and limits, study-wide: Small, mixed patient groups and varying post-transplant times limit these conclusions.

Source: CD4+ T cells from blood, taken 48 months after liver transplant. The gene calls are TRBV27 and TRBJ2-7; 13 bases are shared with TRBD2. This receptor was identified in a human patient who received a liver transplant. Certain T cells may be donor cells from the graft. Here the CDR3 DNA reads TGTGCCAGCAGTTTAATAACTAGCGGGAGGGCCGAGAACGAGCAGTACTTC. Translated, it gives CASSLITSGRAENEQYF.